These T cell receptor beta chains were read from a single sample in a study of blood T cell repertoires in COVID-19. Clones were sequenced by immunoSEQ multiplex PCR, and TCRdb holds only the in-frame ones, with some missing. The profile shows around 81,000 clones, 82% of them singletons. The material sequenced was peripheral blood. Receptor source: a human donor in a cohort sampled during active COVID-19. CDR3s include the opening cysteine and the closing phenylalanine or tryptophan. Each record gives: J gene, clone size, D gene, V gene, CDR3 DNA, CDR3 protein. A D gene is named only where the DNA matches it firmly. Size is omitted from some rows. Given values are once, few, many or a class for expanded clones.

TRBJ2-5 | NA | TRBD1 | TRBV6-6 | TGTGCCAGCAGCTACCTACAGGGGCAAGAGACCCAGTACTTC | CASSYLQGQETQYF
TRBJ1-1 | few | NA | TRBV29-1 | TGCAGCGCCCCATTAGCGGGGAACACTGAAGCTTTCTTT | CSAPLAGNTEAFF
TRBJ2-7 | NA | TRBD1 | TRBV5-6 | TGTGCCAGCACTGGTAGGGCAGGGGGCTACGAGCAGTACTTC | CASTGRAGGYEQYF
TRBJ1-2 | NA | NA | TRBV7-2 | TGTGCCAGCAGTTACCCCCAGGGGTCCTATGGCTACACCTTC | CASSYPQGSYGYTF
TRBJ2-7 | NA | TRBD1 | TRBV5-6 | TGTGCCAGCAGCGTTGGGACAGGGGGCCGCTACGAGCAGTACTTC | CASSVGTGGRYEQYF
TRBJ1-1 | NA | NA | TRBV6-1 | TGTGCCAGCAGTGAAGTCCCGCAGGGGGAAGCTTTCTTT | CASSEVPQGEAFF
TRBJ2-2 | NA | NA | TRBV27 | TGTGCCAGCAGTCGCGGACAGCCGACCGGGGAGCTGTTTTTT | CASSRGQPTGELFF
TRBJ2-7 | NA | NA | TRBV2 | TGTGCCAGCAGGGCTGAGACAGGACTTTCCTACGAGCAGTACTTC | CASRAETGLSYEQYF
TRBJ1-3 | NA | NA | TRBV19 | TGTGCCACTCAGGGGCAGGTTCCGTCGAAGCCGAACACCATATATTTT | CATQGQVPSKPNTIYF
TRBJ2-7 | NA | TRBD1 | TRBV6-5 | TGTGCCAGCAGTACAGGACAGGGGATGCCCTACGAGCAGTACTTC | CASSTGQGMPYEQYF
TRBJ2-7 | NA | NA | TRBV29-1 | TGCAGCGTTCGTCAAACTGAACTAACCGAGCAGTACTTC | CSVRQTELTEQYF